This passage covers 20 T cell receptor beta chains from one sample sequenced in a study of blood T cell repertoires in COVID-19 (TCRdb year 2020). Library prep was done by the immunoSEQ multiplex PCR assay. What TCRdb holds here is the immuneACCESS table cut down to in-frame rearrangements. Part of the clones is not present; checked against another copy, under half of the missing clones reflect an unresolved V gene, and the others are unexplained. This sample comprises hundreds of thousands of clones, 80% to 90% of them detected only once. The ten largest make up about 4.6% of the sample. Sequencing input: PBMCs or T cells enriched from blood (not recorded which). These receptors all stem from a woman in her forties or fifties who had been exposed to COVID-19.

V is TRBV7-8 and J is TRBJ2-7, with D possibly matching TRBD1 (6 bases). Germline CDR1 is SGHVS and CDR2 is FQNEAQ. The V end lost 5 bases, the J end lost 2 bases, and 16 bases lay between the germline ends. The CDR3 length is 15 residues. CDR3 sequence (DNA): TGTGCCAGCAGCATAGGGGACAAGGGTCCCTACGAGCAGTACTTC. It codes for CASSIGDKGPYEQYF.

This clone was counted a single time. The chain links TRBV19 to TRBJ1-1; D is undetermined. V lost 3 bases and J 0 bases, leaving 17 bases between the germline ends. This CDR3 contains 17 residues. Looked up from germline, CDR1 is LNHDA and CDR2 is SQIVND (reference sequence). Written as DNA, the CDR3 is TGTGCCAGTAGTATCCGGCGGAGTCCCCGTATGAACACTGAAGCTTTCTTT. Residues: CASSIRRSPRMNTEAFF.

V is TRBV20-1 and J is TRBJ1-1; TRBD1 agrees at 7 bases. The germline CDR1 and CDR2 sequences are DFQATT and SNEGSKA (reference sequence). With 3 bases clipped from V and 8 bases from J, the junction kept 6 bases outside the gene matches. This CDR3 comprises 12 residues. The CDR3 region is CSASDRVDEAFF. Here the CDR3 DNA reads TGCAGTGCTAGTGACAGGGTTGACGAAGCTTTCTTT.

The V call is TRBV6-4, the J call TRBJ2-3, with no clear D. V lost 0 bases and J 3 bases, leaving 7 bases between the germline ends. CDR1 is MRHNA, CDR2 SNTAGT, per germline. The CDR3 length is 14 residues. The CDR3 loop is CASSDSPTTDTQYF. The CDR3 DNA is TGTGCCAGCAGTGACTCACCGACTACAGATACGCAGTATTTT.

This clone was detected a few times. The same CDR3 can be traced to other DNA sequences in this sample. The V call is TRBV5-1, the J call TRBJ1-1; D is uncertain. The CDR3 is 13 amino acids. The germline V gene encodes CDR1 SGHRS and CDR2 YFSETQ. Trimming left V 0 bases short and J 1 base short, with 4 bases between. CDR3 DNA: TGCGCCAGCAGCTTGGCAGGGAACACTGAAGCTTTCTTT. It yields the protein CASSLAGNTEAFF.

The gene calls are TRBV10-3 and TRBJ1-2, with D hard to call. V was shortened by 2 bases and J by 6 bases, with 19 bases between the two germline ends. This CDR3 comprises 16 residues. The germline CDR1 and CDR2 sequences are ENHRY and SYGVKD. CDR3 sequence reads: CAISETSRTPTNGYTF. CDR3 sequence (DNA): TGTGCCATCAGTGAGACCTCTCGGACTCCTACGAATGGCTACACCTTC.

This clone has just a few counts. V is TRBV6-2 or TRBV6-3 and J is TRBJ2-7, with 7 bases fitting TRBD2. J was trimmed by 6 bases and V by 4 bases; bases with no gene match: 6. The germline V gene encodes CDR1 MNHEY and CDR2 SVGEGT. This CDR3 contains 13 residues. This CDR3 reads CASSSRGEGEQYF. The CDR3 DNA is TGTGCCAGCAGTTCCCGGGGGGAAGGCGAGCAGTACTTC.

The chain carries TRBV6-1 and TRBJ1-5; D is possibly TRBD1 (5 bases). Looked up from germline, CDR1 is MNHNS and CDR2 is SASEGT. There are 13 residues in the CDR3. V shed 1 base and J shed 9 bases, with 10 bases lying between them. CDR3 coding DNA: TGTGCCAGCAGTGAAGTGCCAGGGCTGCCCCAGCATTTT. It yields the protein CASSEVPGLPQHF.

Of note for this clone: Germline is not matched at one junction end, which may reflect a read error. The chain has TRBV29-1 and TRBJ1-1; maybe TRBD1 (5 bases). CDR3 length: 10 residues. CDR1 and CDR2 from the germline V gene are SQVTM and ANQGSEA. CDR3 amino acids: CSVAGTGAFF. The CDR3 DNA reads as TGCAGCGTTGCAGGGACTGGAGCTTTCTTT.

This clone was picked up one time. This chain links TRBV19 with TRBJ2-2, with D unclear. V dropped 3 bases and J dropped 4 bases, with 9 bases sitting between them. Germline assignment: CDR1 LNHDA and CDR2 SQIVND (reference sequence). The CDR3 runs to 14 residues. CDR3 amino acids: CASSINTATGELFF. CDR3 coding DNA: TGTGCCAGTAGTATTAACACAGCCACCGGGGAGCTGTTTTTT.

The V call is TRBV7-9, the J call TRBJ1-2; D gene unclear. Trimming cost V 2 bases and J 5 bases, with 6 bases left between them. This CDR3 contains 12 residues. Germline V gives CDR1 SEHNR, CDR2 FQNEAQ (reference sequence). The CDR3 protein is CASSLTDYGYTF. CDR3 coding DNA: TGTGCCAGCAGCTTAACTGATTATGGCTACACCTTC.

The chain links TRBV7-8 to TRBJ2-6; 8 bases are shared with TRBD1. J was trimmed by 1 base and V by 1 base; bases with no gene match: 9. Germline lookup yields CDR1 SGHVS and CDR2 FQNEAQ. The CDR3 spans 19 residues. This chain's CDR3 is CASSLDRDRGRSGANVLTF. The CDR3 coding sequence is TGTGCCAGCAGCTTAGATCGCGACAGGGGAAGGTCTGGGGCCAACGTCCTGACTTTC.

V and J are TRBV10-3 and TRBJ1-1; 9 bases align to TRBD1. The germline V gene has CDR1 ENHRY and CDR2 SYGVKD. The trim removed 6 bases at V and 2 bases at J, leaving 7 bases unmatched. This CDR3 is built from 15 residues. The CDR3 sequence is CAIRPGTGRNTEAFF. CDR3 coding DNA: TGTGCCATCAGGCCAGGGACAGGGCGTAACACTGAAGCTTTCTTT.

This chain links TRBV5-1 with TRBJ1-1; D gene unclear. V was clipped by 2 bases and J by 8 bases, with 13 bases between them. There are 13 residues in the CDR3. The V gene's germline CDR1 is SGHRS and CDR2 YFSETQ. In nucleotides, the CDR3 is TGCGCCAGCAGCTTAGGAGGGTCCCGAGAAGCTTTCTTT. As protein: CASSLGGSREAFF.

The chain carries TRBV2 and TRBJ2-5; 8 bases are shared with TRBD1. Germline assignment: CDR1 SNHLY and CDR2 FYNNEI. J was trimmed by 4 bases and V by 1 base; bases with no gene match: 8. The CDR3 covers 16 residues. CDR3 in amino acids: CASSEGAQGVGETQYF. The CDR3 nucleotides are TGTGCCAGCAGTGAAGGGGCACAGGGGGTGGGAGAGACCCAGTACTTC.

This clone was seen only a few times. This sequence joins TRBV5-6 and TRBJ1-2; no clear D. The V gene's germline CDR1 is SGHDT and CDR2 YYEEEE. Trimming took 0 bases from V and 3 from J, leaving 9 bases between them. This CDR3 region has 14 residues. CDR3 coding DNA: TGTGCCAGCAGCTTGGATTGGAGGGACTATGGCTACACCTTC. This gives the protein CASSLDWRDYGYTF.

This chain joins TRBV20-1 and TRBJ2-1; D is unresolved. V was shortened by 1 base and J by 12 bases, with 7 bases between the two germline ends. Germline V gene sequence: CDR1 DFQATT, CDR2 SNEGSKA (reference sequence). There are 10 residues in the CDR3. This CDR3 reads CSARVGVQFF. CDR3 coding DNA: TGCAGTGCTAGAGTCGGTGTGCAGTTCTTC.

The V call is TRBV2, the J call TRBJ1-2, with 9 bases matching TRBD1. Losses at the gene ends were 6 bases for V and 8 bases for J; bases not matched to a gene: 7. Germline V gene lookup returns CDR1 SNHLY and CDR2 FYNNEI. This CDR3 region has 13 residues. The CDR3 reads CASRGQGGRGYTF. The CDR3 coding sequence is TGTGCCAGCAGGGGACAGGGAGGGAGGGGCTACACCTTC. Supplemented by reference TRBV2 and TRBJ1-2, the full variable domain reads EPEVTQTPSHQVTQMGQEVILRCVPISNHLYFYWYRQILGQKVEFLVSFYNNEISEKSEIFDDQFSVERPDGSNFTLKIRSTKLEDSAMYFCASRGQGGRGYTFGSGTRLTVV.

V and J are TRBV21-1 and TRBJ1-2; the table assigns TRBD1, which was not confirmed against the DNA. TRBV21-1 is labeled a pseudogene. This CDR3 comprises 18 residues. DNA of the CDR3: TGTGCCAGCAGCAAAGAGGGGAATTTTTGGGACAGGGCAGGTGGCTACACCTTC. Its translation: CASSKEGNFWDRAGGYTF.

The V call is TRBV5-4, the J call TRBJ1-2; D not certain. The germline V gene has CDR1 SGHNT and CDR2 YYREEE (reference sequence). The germline V and J ends were trimmed by 2 bases and 4 bases, with 9 bases remaining between them. The CDR3 is 13 residues long. CDR3 in DNA: TGTGCCAGCAGCTTTCCAGGAAGCTATGGCTACACCTTC. Translation gives CASSFPGSYGYTF.